Listed below are T cell receptor beta chains from one sample, sequenced in a study of blood T cell repertoires in COVID-19. Repertoires were generated with immunoSEQ multiplex PCR, while TCRdb's copy carries only in-frame clones and drops some. The sample shows roughly 150,000 clones, 80% to 90% of them seen only once. Sequenced input: PBMCs or T cells enriched from blood (not recorded which). The receptors here all came from a woman between 45 and 65 years old who had recovered from COVID-19. CDR3s include the opening cysteine and the closing phenylalanine or tryptophan. D genes are given only for firm matches. Expanded clones get a size class; other rows say once, few or many, or leave the size out.

V gene	D gene	J gene	clone size	CDR3 protein	CDR3 DNA
TRBV19	NA	TRBJ1-2	NA	CASSISEVGGYTF	TGTGCCAGTAGTATTTCGGAGGTGGGTGGCTACACCTTC
TRBV10-3	NA	TRBJ1-5	NA	CAISEIGVNQPQHF	TGTGCCATCAGCGAAATTGGAGTGAATCAGCCCCAGCATTTT
TRBV6-1	NA	TRBJ1-1	NA	CASSDSLPPLTEAFF	TGTGCCAGCAGTGATAGTCTACCTCCCCTCACTGAAGCTTTCTTT
TRBV7-3	TRBD2	TRBJ2-2	NA	CASSRGLEGAGELFF	TGTGCCAGCAGCCGTGGACTAGAAGGAGCCGGGGAGCTGTTTTTT
TRBV4-3	NA	TRBJ2-1	once	CASSQDRATVRFF	TGCGCCAGCAGCCAAGATCGAGCGACCGTCCGGTTCTTC
TRBV27	NA	TRBJ1-1	NA	CATYQGGGSIEAFF	TGTGCCACCTACCAAGGTGGGGGGTCTATTGAAGCTTTCTTT
TRBV6-5	NA	TRBJ1-4	NA	CASSYATGFNEKLFF	TGTGCCAGCAGTTACGCAACAGGTTTTAATGAAAAACTGTTTTTT
TRBV7-2	NA	TRBJ2-1	few	CASSLEFGGTYNEQFF	TGTGCCAGCAGCTTAGAATTCGGGGGAACCTACAATGAGCAGTTCTTC
TRBV7-2	TRBD1	TRBJ2-7	NA	CASSLERTGAYEQYF	TGTGCCAGCAGCTTAGAGAGGACAGGGGCCTACGAGCAGTACTTC
TRBV6-2/TRBV6-3	TRBD2	TRBJ2-1	NA	CASSYPGLAGNEQFF	TGTGCCAGCAGTTACCCAGGACTAGCGGGCAATGAGCAGTTCTTC
TRBV7-9	NA	TRBJ2-2	NA	CASSLELDTGELFF	TGTGCCAGCAGCTTAGAGTTAGACACCGGGGAGCTGTTTTTT
TRBV2	TRBD1	TRBJ1-2	once	CASTWTGSGYTF	TGTGCCAGCACGTGGACAGGATCTGGCTACACCTTC
TRBV19	NA	TRBJ1-6	once	CASSTSGVSNSPLHF	TGTGCCAGTAGTACCTCCGGGGTAAGCAATTCACCCCTCCACTTT
TRBV5-4	NA	TRBJ2-7	NA	CASTSRGTPYEQYF	TGTGCCAGCACCTCGAGGGGGACCCCCTACGAGCAGTACTTC
TRBV28	NA	TRBJ1-5	NA	CASSFGVGGYNQPQHF	TGTGCCAGCAGTTTCGGGGTAGGAGGATACAATCAGCCCCAGCATTTT
TRBV6-1	TRBD1	TRBJ1-2	NA	CASSEALKGDRVLNGYTF	TGTGCCAGCAGTGAAGCCCTTAAGGGGGACAGGGTCTTGAATGGCTACACCTTC
TRBV7-2	NA	TRBJ1-3	NA	CASSPREVDSGNTIYF	TGTGCCAGCAGCCCCAGGGAGGTAGACTCTGGAAACACCATATATTTT
TRBV18	TRBD1	TRBJ1-1	NA	CASSAQGVNTEAFF	TGTGCCAGCTCAGCACAGGGGGTCAACACTGAAGCTTTCTTT
TRBV28	TRBD2	TRBJ2-5	once	CASTWRVLAGAGTQYF	TGTGCCAGCACTTGGAGGGTCCTAGCGGGAGCGGGGACCCAGTACTTC
TRBV6-5	NA	TRBJ2-2	NA	CASTVAGGLFF	TGTGCCAGCACTGTCGCGGGCGGGCTGTTTTTT
TRBV14	NA	TRBJ1-6	NA	CASSQEYRGNSPLHF	TGTGCCAGCAGCCAAGAATATAGGGGAAATTCACCCCTCCACTTT
TRBV18	NA	TRBJ1-5	NA	CASSLTTGDQPQHF	TGTGCCAGCTCATTAACAACCGGGGATCAGCCCCAGCATTTT
TRBV7-2	NA	TRBJ2-5	NA	CASSRPQGGETQYF	TGTGCCAGCAGCCGCCCTCAGGGCGGAGAGACCCAGTACTTC
TRBV4-3	NA	TRBJ1-5	NA	CASSLTANSNQPQHF	TGCGCCAGCAGCCTGACAGCTAATAGCAATCAGCCCCAGCATTTT
TRBV4-3	NA	TRBJ1-2	once	CASSQVLGRGNYGYTF	TGCGCCAGCAGCCAAGTCCTCGGCCGGGGAAACTATGGCTACACCTTC
TRBV18	NA	TRBJ1-5	NA	CASSPYSAGNQPQHF	TGTGCCAGCTCGCCATATTCAGCGGGCAATCAGCCCCAGCATTTT
TRBV28	NA	TRBJ2-7	NA	CASSRASPVYEQYF	TGTGCCAGCAGTAGAGCTAGCCCTGTCTACGAGCAGTACTTC
TRBV18	NA	TRBJ2-5	NA	CASQRAVQETQYF	TGTGCCAGCCAGAGGGCCGTCCAAGAGACCCAGTACTTC
TRBV29-1	NA	TRBJ1-5	once	CSVEDRFGRGPYSNQPQHF	TGCAGCGTTGAAGATCGATTCGGCAGGGGACCTTACAGCAATCAGCCCCAGCATTTT
TRBV28	NA	TRBJ1-1	NA	CASNRGGGYTEAFF	TGTGCCAGCAACCGAGGGGGGGGGTACACTGAAGCTTTCTTT
TRBV6-5	NA	TRBJ1-1	few	CASSFSRAREAFF	TGTGCCAGCAGTTTTAGCAGGGCGCGGGAAGCTTTCTTT
TRBV19	TRBD2	TRBJ2-1	once	CATLSPGLTRFF	TGTGCCACCCTAAGCCCGGGACTAACTAGGTTCTTC
TRBV5-4	NA	TRBJ2-3	NA	CASSLAGGWTDTQYF	TGTGCCAGCAGCTTGGCCGGCGGGTGGACAGATACGCAGTATTTT
TRBV7-9	NA	TRBJ1-1	NA	CASSLGSGANEAFF	TGTGCCAGCAGCTTAGGGTCAGGGGCGAATGAAGCTTTCTTT